The next 2 T cell receptor beta chains were all read from a single sample in a study of PD-L1 blockade in urothelial cancer (dated by TCRdb to 2016 to 2017). Library method: the immunoSEQ multiplex PCR assay. The table comes from immuneACCESS by way of TCRdb, which keeps in-frame sequences with V and J called. Part of the clones is missing from these tables; in studies checked, under half for an unresolved V gene and the rest for unknown reasons. This sample holds about 40,000 clones; approximately 84% were observed only once. Roughly a tenth of the sample rests with the top ten. This specimen's time point label, interpreted: peripheral blood 6 weeks after treatment start. Sequences were derived from PBMCs, sampled around atezolizumab (anti-PD-L1) treatment. The receptors were gathered from a middle-aged man with urothelial cancer.

This rearrangement joins TRBV4-1 to TRBJ2-3, with 7 positions matching TRBD2. From germline, CDR1 is MGHRA and CDR2 YSYEKL. The V gene end was trimmed by 3 bases and the J gene end by 0 bases; junction bases not matched to a gene: 15. The CDR3 contains 19 residues. The CDR3 reads CASSHASGPPAGSTDTQYF. Here the CDR3 DNA reads TGCGCCAGCAGCCATGCCTCGGGACCTCCAGCGGGGAGCACAGATACGCAGTATTTT.

The chain couples TRBV5-6 to TRBJ2-2; no clear D gene. The ends were cut back, 2 bases at V and 4 bases at J, with 9 bases in the middle. CDR3 length: 14 amino acids. Germline V gene data show CDR1 as SGHDT and CDR2 as YYEEEE. CDR3 region: CASSFVGGTGELFF. The CDR3 DNA reads TGTGCCAGCAGCTTCGTCGGCGGCACCGGGGAGCTGTTTTTT.